This TCR beta chain is drawn from a study of CD4 T cells in relation to SARS-CoV-2 and coronaviruses. Only in-frame clones appear in the TCRdb table, and some are missing; sequencing was by immunoSEQ multiplex PCR. The sample has approximately 59,000 clones; 87% are singletons. CD4+ T cells from unexposed donors were obtained before the COVID-19 pandemic (2011-2018). Whole-study results and caveats: The cross-reactivity analysis covered only spike protein, not other viral proteins. Samples before the pandemic and after infection were not matched within any donor.

On this clone: Antigen specificity is unknown.

Deletions cut 6 bases from V and 6 bases from J, with 17 bases between. From germline, CDR1 is KGHSH and CDR2 LQKENI. The CDR3 contains 15 residues. V and J are TRBV18 and TRBJ2-2; D is ambiguous. This TCR came from a human donor in good health. The sample comprised memory CD4+ T cells from PBMCs. Written as DNA, the CDR3 is TGTGCCAGCTCCCGTAACGATCCGGGCGCCGGGGAGCTGTTTTTT. The encoded protein is CASSRNDPGAGELFF.